The rows below give T cell receptor beta chains drawn from one sample of a study of T cells in Graves' hyperthyroidism and ophthalmopathy. TCRdb called the multiplex PCR reads again in MiXCR, with one record for every CDR3 protein. The sample holds fewer than 700,000 distinct CDR3 sequences, 15% to 20% seen once. The sequenced material came from blood. These receptors all come from a young woman with Graves' ophthalmopathy. The CDR3 runs from the conserved cysteine through the conserved F or W. Fields, in order: J gene, clone size, V gene, D gene, CDR3 DNA, CDR3 protein. D genes are given only for firm matches. Part of the rows lack a size; the others show once, few, many or a class for expanded clones.

TRBJ1-1 many TRBV7-9 TRBD1 TGTGCCAGCAGCGCCGCCGGGACAGCGATGAACACTGAAGCTTTCTTT CASSAAGTAMNTEAFF
TRBJ2-7 many TRBV5-6 - TGTGCCAGCAGCTTGTTCGCCCTGGGAGAGCAGTACTTC CASSLFALGEQYF
TRBJ1-4 - TRBV11-2 - TGTGCCAGCAGCCCCCTGGGGGCGGGGAATAGGGAAAAACTGTTTTTT CASSPLGAGNREKLFF
TRBJ1-1 - TRBV6-2/TRBV6-3 TRBD1 TGTGCCAGCAGTTACCCTGGGACAGGGGGGTCGGTGGACACTGGAGCTTTCTTT CASSYPGTGGSVDTGAFF
TRBJ2-3 few TRBV27 - TGTGCCAGCAGTTTCGAGCGGGGCACAGATACGCAGTATTTT CASSFERGTDTQYF
TRBJ1-3 - TRBV7-6 TRBD1 TGTGCCAGCAGCTCAAGACAGGGGTCTGGAAACACCATATATTTT CASSSRQGSGNTIYF
TRBJ1-2 - TRBV15 - TGTGCCACCAGCAGAGATTTGGCAGACCCCTATGGCTACACCTTC CATSRDLADPYGYTF
TRBJ1-1 many TRBV7-9 - TGTGCCAGCAGCACGACGAGGAGCCCTAACACTGAAGCTTTCTTT CASSTTRSPNTEAFF
TRBJ1-2 - TRBV30 - TGTGCCTGGAGTTTGACGGGGGGGCGCTACACCTTC CAWSLTGGRYTF
TRBJ2-7 many TRBV7-9 TRBD2 TGTGCCAGCAGCTTAGACAAATCGCACGAGCTCGGGGGGAGCTCCTACGAGCAGTACTTC CASSLDKSHELGGSSYEQYF
TRBJ2-5 - TRBV29-1 TRBD2 TGCAGCGTTGAAGGAGCGGGGGAAGAGACCCAGTACTTC CSVEGAGEETQYF
TRBJ2-1 - TRBV6-1 - TGTGCCAGCAAGGAGTGGGGCAATGAGCAGTTCTTC CASKEWGNEQFF
TRBJ1-5 many TRBV6-1 - TGTGCCAGCAGTCAGGGGTTCAATCAGCCCCAGCATTTT CASSQGFNQPQHF
TRBJ2-3 - TRBV20-1 - TGCAGTGCTAGACCGAGGGGGGGAAAGACAGATACGCAGTATTTT CSARPRGGKTDTQYF
TRBJ2-7 few TRBV29-1 TRBD2 TGCAGCGTTGAATTCCCAGCGGGAGAGACCTACGAGCAGTACTTC CSVEFPAGETYEQYF
TRBJ2-5 many TRBV20-1 - TGCAGTGCTAGTTCGGGGGCCCAGTACTTC CSASSGAQYF
TRBJ2-1 many TRBV5-5 TRBD2 TGTGCCAGCAGCTTAAGAGTGCGGGAGAGCTACAATGAGCAGTTCTTC CASSLRVRESYNEQFF
TRBJ2-1 few TRBV5-6 - TGTGCCAGCAGCTCAAAGCACTCGGCCTACAATGAGCAGTTCTTC CASSSKHSAYNEQFF
TRBJ2-5 - TRBV20-1 - TGCAGTACCCGGGGAGAGCAAGAGACCCAGTACTTC CSTRGEQETQYF
TRBJ2-3 few TRBV4-1 TRBD1 TGCGCCAGCAGCCACGGGACAGGGGGCCCAGATACGCAGTATTTT CASSHGTGGPDTQYF
TRBJ1-1 few TRBV10-2 - TGCGCCAGCACCTCGGGGGGCGGGTTAGGAAACACTGAAGCTTTCTTT CASTSGGGLGNTEAFF
TRBJ2-1 few TRBV6-4 TRBD2 TGTGCCAGCAGTGCCGAGAGCGGGGGGGCCGATGAGCAGTTCTTC CASSAESGGADEQFF
TRBJ1-5 few TRBV2 - TGTGCCAGCAGTGTGGAAAGGGTTAATCAGCCCCAGCATTTT CASSVERVNQPQHF
TRBJ2-1 many TRBV28 - TGTGCCAGCAGTGGGAGCAGGGCCAATGAGCAGTTCTTC CASSGSRANEQFF
TRBJ2-3 - TRBV28 TRBD1 TGTGCCAGCAGTTTGGGGCCCGGGACAGGGGGCGGGACAGATACGCAGTATTTT CASSLGPGTGGGTDTQYF
TRBJ1-5 many TRBV7-9 - TGTGCCAGCGCCTCGGGCCAGACCAATCAGCCCCAGCATTTT CASASGQTNQPQHF
TRBJ2-7 - TRBV28 TRBD1 TGTGCCAGCAGGGACAGGGGGCGGGAGCAGTACTTC CASRDRGREQYF
TRBJ2-1 few TRBV4-2 TRBD2 TGTGCCAGCAGCCACCTAGCGGGGGGGGGTTCAAATGAGCAGTTCTTC CASSHLAGGGSNEQFF